The subject of this entry is one TCR beta chain. The CDR3 end lies 3 residues beyond the end of the read and is filled in from the germline J gene. Assay: immunoSEQ multiplex PCR; the TCRdb copy retains only in-frame clones and omits some. The sample includes 15,000 to 20,000 clones. This sample stems from a study of T cells in women clearing cervical HPV infection. Germline V gives CDR1 SEHNR, CDR2 FQNEAQ (reference sequence). This CDR3 spans 13 amino acids. Material for sequencing was blood buffy coat. The chain has TRBV7-9 and TRBJ2-4, with TRBD2 as a possible D gene (6 bases). The TCR originated in a woman aged 18 to 75 with a cervical HPV16 infection that either progressed to CIN3+ or cleared (not recorded which). Incomplete CDR3 DNA: TGTGCCAGCAGTTCACCCTCGGACTATGGT. Residues: CASSSPSDYG. The whole CDR3 sequence reads CASSSPSDYGQYF.